The 3 T cell receptor beta chains presented below share a single source sample, sequenced in a study of spatial heterogeneity in lung cancer. One entry per CDR3 protein results from TCRdb running MiXCR on the 5' RACE reads. The sample includes about 25,000 distinct CDR3 sequences, 6.9% of them seen just once. The time point denotes: sample taken at primary tumor resection. Sequencing was performed on whole RNA extracted from tumor and nontumor lung tissue, or from frozen PBMC, and the material was left unsorted. The material sequenced was PBMCs, taken at surgery. These TCRs come from a male donor with early-stage non-small cell lung cancer.

The sample holds many counts of this clonotype. The rearrangement joins TRBV19 to TRBJ2-2; tentatively, D is TRBD1 (5 bases). V was shortened by 6 bases and J by 3 bases, with 11 bases between the two germline ends. CDR3 length equals 14 residues. Germline-derived CDR1 and CDR2 are LNHDA and SQIVND (reference sequence). The CDR3, as DNA: TGTGCCAGTAGCCTGCAGGGTTACACCGGGGAGCTGTTTTTT. Translation gives CASSLQGYTGELFF.

This clonotype was recorded many times. J is TRBJ2-7 and V is TRBV20-1; possibly TRBD1 for D (6 bases). The CDR3 spans 14 residues. With 3 bases removed from V and 5 bases from J, the gap between germline ends came to 17 bases. Germline V gene lookup returns CDR1 DFQATT and CDR2 SNEGSKA (reference sequence). This chain's CDR3 is CSASSGERFHEQYF. The CDR3 nucleotides are TGCAGTGCTAGTTCAGGGGAAAGGTTCCACGAGCAGTACTTC.

V gene TRBV20-1 combines with J gene TRBJ2-7, with D tentatively TRBD2 (5 bases). V lost 4 bases, J lost 0 bases, and 13 bases lay in between. Germline V lookup: CDR1 DFQATT, CDR2 SNEGSKA (reference sequence). The CDR3 contains 14 residues. The CDR3 spells CSAKRMSGSYEQYF. Here the CDR3 DNA reads TGCAGTGCTAAAAGGATGAGCGGCTCCTACGAGCAGTACTTC.